The 32 T cell receptor beta chains listed next were all sequenced from one sample in a study of post-analysis software for immune sequencing data. Study-level findings and limits: Controls showed lower frequencies than patients for a handful of TRBV segments, and TRBV5-6, TRBV5-1 and TRBV20-1 were among these.

Antigen specificity for these receptors is unknown. Included in the TCR beta cDNA libraries were unique molecular identifiers. TCRdb fed the PCR reads into MiXCR, producing one record per CDR3 protein. The sample lists approximately 770,000 distinct CDR3 sequences; just over 45% were seen once. Sequenced: blood. Receptors were obtained from a girl aged 5-17 years with multiple sclerosis.

The rearrangement uses TRBV5-1 and TRBJ2-1, with TRBD1 matching 9 bases. The length of the CDR3 is 14 residues. V dropped 4 bases and J dropped 3; count of bases not matched to a gene: 2. Germline V CDR1 and CDR2: SGHRS, YFSETQ. The CDR3: CASSRDRDYNEQFF. The CDR3 DNA follows: TGCGCCAGCAGCCGGGACAGGGACTACAATGAGCAGTTCTTC.

The sample holds a few counts of this clonotype. V gene TRBV29-1 combines with J gene TRBJ2-7, with D perhaps TRBD1 or TRBD2 (5 bases each). This CDR3 comprises 11 residues. Per the germline V gene, CDR1 is SQVTM and CDR2 is ANQGSEA. V was pared by 4 bases and J by 7 bases, with 11 bases between. The CDR3 DNA reads TGCAGCGTTGGGGACCTCCTGGAGCAGTACTTC. This encodes CSVGDLLEQYF.

V gene TRBV12-3 or TRBV12-4 combines with J gene TRBJ1-4, with D uncertain. The CDR3 sequence is 15 residues long. Trimming pared 4 bases from V and 8 bases from J, leaving 17 bases between. CDR3 sequence (DNA): TGTGCCAGCAGTTCCTCTCTGTCCTCGTGGGAAAAACTGTTTTTT. Translated: CASSSSLSSWEKLFF.

Within the sample, this clonotype is medium-sized (0.01 to 0.1%). The chain links TRBV5-1 to TRBJ1-2, with D perhaps TRBD1 (6 bases). This CDR3 has 15 residues. The germline V gene encodes CDR1 SGHRS and CDR2 YFSETQ. V gave up 3 bases and J gave up 3 bases, with 15 bases separating them. CDR3 region: CASSWAPGGDYGYTF. The CDR3 nucleotides read TGCGCCAGCAGCTGGGCCCCGGGGGGCGACTATGGCTACACCTTC. The whole variable domain, filled in from reference TRBV5-1 and TRBJ1-2, reads KAGVTQTPRYLIKTRGQQVTLSCSPISGHRSVSWYQQTPGQGLQFLFEYFSETQRNKGNFPGRFSGRQFSNSRSEMNVSTLELGDSALYLCASSWAPGGDYGYTFGSGTRLTVV.

This clonotype was seen a few times. V usage is TRBV28 and J usage is TRBJ1-1; D ambiguous. The CDR3 totals 13 residues. V was clipped by 3 bases and J by 4 bases, with 9 bases between them. Germline V gene data show CDR1 as MDHEN and CDR2 as SYDVKM. The CDR3 bases are TGTGCCAGCAGTTTTAGGCGGGGCACTGAAGCTTTCTTT. It specifies CASSFRRGTEAFF. Looking up the rest from reference TRBV28 and TRBJ1-1 gives the full variable domain: DVKVTQSSRYLVKRTGEKVFLECVQDMDHENMFWYRQDPGLGLRLIYFSYDVKMKEKGDIPEGYSVSREKKERFSLILESASTNQTSMYLCASSFRRGTEAFFGQGTRLTVV.

This clonotype was counted only a few times. This chain's CDR3 is CASSLGVHNEQFF. As DNA, the CDR3 is TGCGCCAGCAGCTTGGGCGTTCACAATGAGCAGTTCTTC. The V gene is TRBV5-1, the J gene TRBJ2-1; no definite D call. This CDR3 comprises 13 residues. The V gene lost 0 bases and the J gene lost 5 bases, with 6 bases spanning the gap. Looked up from germline, CDR1 is SGHRS and CDR2 is YFSETQ.

The sample holds a few counts of this clonotype. V is TRBV24-1 and J is TRBJ2-3; no reliable D call. CDR3 length equals 16 residues. V shed 3 bases and J shed 0 bases, with 12 bases lying between them. Germline V CDR1 and CDR2: KGHDR, SFDVKD. The CDR3 spells CATSDPTSTSTDTQYF. The CDR3 DNA is TGTGCCACCAGTGATCCAACCTCGACAAGCACAGATACGCAGTATTTT.

The CDR3, as DNA: TGTGCCAGCAGCGCCAACCCCGCGGGAGGACTAAACACCGGGGAGCTGTTTTTT. It specifies CASSANPAGGLNTGELFF. This chain uses TRBV9 with TRBJ2-2; 8 bases match TRBD2. Per germline, CDR1 SGDLS and CDR2 YYNGEE. The CDR3 is 18 residues long. The V and J ends lost 3 bases and 2 bases, in that order; junction bases with no gene match: 12.

This clonotype has only a few counts. The chain employs TRBV5-1 and TRBJ2-3; unclear D gene. This CDR3 has 13 amino acids. Trimming took 5 bases from V and 1 from J, leaving 8 bases between them. The germline CDR1 and CDR2 sequences are SGHRS and YFSETQ. CDR3 sequence reads: CASSFEGTDTQYF. The CDR3 DNA follows: TGCGCCAGCAGTTTCGAGGGCACAGATACGCAGTATTTT.

V usage is TRBV12-3 or TRBV12-4 and J usage is TRBJ1-5, with 8 bases that match TRBD1. The CDR3 consists of 14 residues. V shed 6 bases, J shed 6 bases, and the junction held 7 bases outside the gene matches. The CDR3 sequence: CASRQGQGIQPQHF. In DNA, the CDR3 is TGTGCCAGCAGACAAGGACAGGGAATTCAGCCCCAGCATTTT.

The genes are TRBV7-9 and TRBJ2-5; 10 nucleotides agree with TRBD1. V trimming: 4 bases; J trimming: 11 bases; junction bases outside the gene matches: 10. Germline CDR1 and CDR2: SEHNR and FQNEAQ (reference sequence). CDR3 size: 14 residues. The CDR3 DNA follows: TGTGCCAGCAGCTGGGCCGACAGGGGGCCTCAGCAGTACTTC. Its translation: CASSWADRGPQQYF.

This clonotype occurred a few times. The J gene is TRBJ2-3, the V gene TRBV7-8; a possible D gene is TRBD2 (6 bases). This CDR3 comprises 16 residues. V gave up 5 bases and J gave up 1 base, with 16 bases separating them. Germline values: CDR1 SGHVS, CDR2 FQNEAQ. This CDR3 reads CASSPTRGTGTDTQYF. CDR3 sequence (DNA): TGTGCCAGCAGCCCGACTAGGGGAACGGGCACAGATACGCAGTATTTT. The entire variable domain, with the rest obtained from reference TRBV7-8 and TRBJ2-3, is as follows: GAGVSQSPRYKVAKRGQDVALRCDPISGHVSLFWYQQALGQGPEFLTYFQNEAQLDKSGLPSDRFFAERPEGSVSTLKIQRTQQEDSAVYLCASSPTRGTGTDTQYFGPGTRLTVL.

This clonotype was recorded a few times. V is TRBV29-1 and J is TRBJ2-3, with 7 bases aligning to TRBD2. V was clipped by 6 bases and J by 4 bases; unmatched bases: 10. The CDR3 extends over 14 amino acids. The germline CDR1 and CDR2 sequences are SQVTM and ANQGSEA. CDR3 protein: CSVGPSGTADTQYF. The CDR3 DNA follows: TGCAGCGTGGGCCCGAGCGGGACGGCAGATACGCAGTATTTT.

As regards this clonotype: Given a much more abundant clone one base away, this may be a read error. The chain combines TRBV18 with TRBJ2-7, with D possibly being TRBD1 (6 bases). CDR1 and CDR2 (germline): KGHSH, LQKENI. This CDR3 comprises 15 residues. Trimming left V 0 bases short and J 6 bases short, with 15 bases between. DNA for the CDR3: TGTGCCAGCTCACCACCCTCGCAGGGGAGATGCGAGCAGTACTTC. Translated, it gives CASSPPSQGRCEQYF.

CDR3 bases: TGTGCCAGCATGAGGGCCCCAGGGATGGGCAATCAGCCCCAGCATTTT. The encoded protein is CASMRAPGMGNQPQHF. The V and J genes are TRBV6-5 and TRBJ1-5, with D possibly being TRBD1 (5 bases). The V end lost 7 bases, the J end lost 2 bases, and 18 bases lay between the germline ends. This CDR3 has 16 residues. Germline V lookup: CDR1 MNHEY, CDR2 SVGAGI.

V gene TRBV20-1 combines with J gene TRBJ2-1; weak D call: TRBD1 (5 bases). Between the trimmed V and J ends, which lost 5 bases and 2 bases, there was a span of 16 bases. CDR3 size: 15 residues. CDR1 DFQATT and CDR2 SNEGSKA come from the germline V gene (reference sequence). The CDR3 sequence: CSAPWGFRTYNEQFF. Here the CDR3 DNA reads TGCAGTGCTCCTTGGGGCTTCCGGACCTACAATGAGCAGTTCTTC.

The chain uses TRBV3-1 and TRBJ1-1; D gene uncertain. Germline V gene sequence: CDR1 LGHDT, CDR2 YNNKEL (reference sequence). The CDR3 contains 15 residues. V was clipped by 4 bases and J by 0 bases, with 12 bases between them. The CDR3 DNA reads as TGTGCCAGCAGCCCGGATGCCGGGGTGAACACTGAAGCTTTCTTT. Translated: CASSPDAGVNTEAFF.

V is TRBV29-1 and J is TRBJ2-5, with 14 bases matching TRBD2. Germline assignment: CDR1 SQVTM and CDR2 ANQGSEA. With V trimmed by 7 bases and J by 6 bases, 4 bases remained unmatched. The CDR3 has 13 amino acids. CDR3 residues: CSATSGRGKTQYF. The CDR3 nucleotides are TGCAGCGCGACTAGCGGGAGGGGGAAGACCCAGTACTTC.

This clonotype has ten or more counts. The junction does not match germline at one end; this may be a read error. The rearrangement uses TRBV27 and TRBJ2-7; D not resolved. Germline assignment: CDR1 MNHEY and CDR2 SMNVEV (reference sequence). This CDR3 region has 13 residues. CDR3 sequence: CASSLSVAYEQYF. The CDR3 DNA reads as TGCGCCAGCAGCTTGTCAGTAGCCTACGAGCAGTACTTC.

This clonotype was seen a handful of times. The V call is TRBV24-1, the J call TRBJ1-2; D gene unclear. Trimming removed 7 bases from V and 8 bases from J, with 13 bases in between. This CDR3 comprises 12 residues. Germline values: CDR1 KGHDR, CDR2 SFDVKD. CDR3 coding DNA: TGTGCCACCAGGGCCCCCTCGGGAGGCTACACCTTC. As protein: CATRAPSGGYTF.

The J gene is TRBJ2-5, the V gene TRBV29-1; D may be TRBD2 (6 bases). Germline V gene sequence: CDR1 SQVTM, CDR2 ANQGSEA. This CDR3 spans 14 amino acids. V dropped 4 bases and J dropped 11 bases, with 23 bases sitting between them. For the CDR3, the DNA is TGCAGCGTTGGGAGGGGCTTGAGTAGCAATGAGCAGTACTTC. Protein product: CSVGRGLSSNEQYF.

V usage is TRBV7-9 and J usage is TRBJ2-7, with a possible D match to TRBD2 (6 bases). This CDR3 has 17 residues. Deletions cut 0 bases from V and 2 bases from J, with 17 bases between. Looked up from germline, CDR1 is SEHNR and CDR2 is FQNEAQ (reference sequence). The CDR3 is CASSLARGQGLPYEQYF. CDR3 coding DNA: TGTGCCAGCAGCTTAGCGCGGGGTCAGGGACTTCCCTACGAGCAGTACTTC.

The genes are TRBV6-5 and TRBJ2-5; possible D gene TRBD2, 5 bases. Germline V lookup: CDR1 MNHEY, CDR2 SVGAGI. The CDR3 has 15 residues. V gave up 0 bases and J gave up 1 base, with 9 bases separating them. The CDR3: CASSYSREGQETQYF. The CDR3 DNA is TGTGCCAGCAGTTACTCTAGAGAGGGCCAAGAGACCCAGTACTTC.

In its sample, this clonotype was seen a few times. CDR3 in DNA: TGCAGTGCTCGGGGGAGGAGCTCCTACAATGAGCAGTTCTTC. It codes for CSARGRSSYNEQFF. The chain couples TRBV20-1 to TRBJ2-1; TRBD2 might be the D (6 bases). Trimming left V 5 bases short and J 0 bases short, with 11 bases between. There are 14 residues in the CDR3. Germline V gene sequence: CDR1 DFQATT, CDR2 SNEGSKA (reference sequence).

V gene TRBV5-1 combines with J gene TRBJ1-6; 8 bases are shared with TRBD1. The junction had 9 bases not matched to a gene; V was cut back by 4 bases and J by 6 bases. Germline V gene lookup returns CDR1 SGHRS and CDR2 YFSETQ. This CDR3 has 16 residues. The DNA for the CDR3 is TGCGCCAGCAGCCATGCACCAGACAGGGGTAATTCACCCCTCCACTTT. Translated, it gives CASSHAPDRGNSPLHF.

The gene calls are TRBV5-5 and TRBJ1-2; possibly TRBD1 for D (5 bases). This CDR3 is built from 13 residues. CDR1 SGHKS and CDR2 YYEKEE come from the germline V gene (reference sequence). V was clipped by 1 base and J by 6 bases, with 10 bases between them. The CDR3 nucleotides are TGTGCCAGCAGCTTGTTGGGGGAACATGGCTACACCTTC. This gives the protein CASSLLGEHGYTF. Full variable domain (remainder filled in from reference TRBV5-5 and TRBJ1-2): DAGVTQSPTHLIKTRGQQVTLRCSPISGHKSVSWYQQVLGQGPQFIFQYYEKEERGRGNFPDRFSARQFPNYSSELNVNALLLGDSALYLCASSLLGEHGYTFGSGTRLTVV.

This clonotype was found a few times. The chain joins TRBV9 to TRBJ1-2; D might be TRBD1 (6 bases). This CDR3 is 15 amino acids long. V lost 0 bases and J 0 bases, leaving 9 bases between the germline ends. The germline V gene has CDR1 SGDLS and CDR2 YYNGEE. CDR3 sequence reads: CASSVGTATNYGYTF. In nucleotides, the CDR3 is TGTGCCAGCAGCGTAGGGACAGCGACTAACTATGGCTACACCTTC.

The V and J genes are TRBV2 and TRBJ2-4; 9 bases map to TRBD1. Looked up from germline, CDR1 is SNHLY and CDR2 is FYNNEI. After removal of 5 bases from V and 1 base from J, the junction contained 6 bases not matched to a gene. The CDR3 consists of 16 residues. The CDR3 DNA reads as TGTGCCAGCAGTTACAGGGGGCGCGAGGCCAAAAACATTCAGTACTTC. Encoded protein: CASSYRGREAKNIQYF.

This clonotype was recorded a few times. The chain uses TRBV28 and TRBJ2-7; TRBD2 agrees at 8 bases. Germline CDR1 reads MDHEN; CDR2 reads SYDVKM. This CDR3 spans 16 amino acids. Unmatched junction bases numbered 13, after V lost 7 bases and J lost 2 bases. The chain's CDR3 is CASTQTSGGRPYEQYF. The CDR3 nucleotides are TGTGCCAGCACCCAAACGTCGGGCGGGAGGCCCTACGAGCAGTACTTC. The whole variable domain, remainder taken from reference TRBV28 and TRBJ2-7, is DVKVTQSSRYLVKRTGEKVFLECVQDMDHENMFWYRQDPGLGLRLIYFSYDVKMKEKGDIPEGYSVSREKKERFSLILESASTNQTSMYLCASTQTSGGRPYEQYFGPGTRLTVT.

The chain uses TRBV27 and TRBJ2-1, with a weak D call TRBD1 (6 bases). This CDR3 spans 15 amino acids. V lost 0 bases to trimming and J lost 9 bases, with 15 bases between them. CDR1 MNHEY and CDR2 SMNVEV come from the germline V gene (reference sequence). CDR3 sequence: CASSLSTRGRGEQFF. CDR3 coding DNA: TGTGCCAGCAGTTTATCGACCAGGGGTCGGGGTGAGCAGTTCTTC.

The rearrangement joins TRBV4-2 to TRBJ2-2; unclear D gene. V shed 6 bases and J shed 6 bases, with 8 bases lying between them. Germline V gene data show CDR1 as LGHNA and CDR2 as YNFKEQ. The length of the CDR3 is 12 residues. CDR3 nucleotide sequence: TGTGCCAGCAGAGAGTTCTCCGGGGAGCTGTTTTTT. The encoded protein is CASREFSGELFF.

The genes are TRBV6-5 and TRBJ2-1, with TRBD2 identical over 13 bases. Per the germline V gene, CDR1 is MNHEY and CDR2 is SVGAGI. The CDR3 consists of 17 residues. After removal of 5 bases from V and 10 bases from J, the junction contained 14 bases not matched to a gene. Here the CDR3 DNA reads TGTGCCAGCAGTACTCCTCCGGGACTAGCGGGATATGGAGAGCAGTTCTTC. It is translated as CASSTPPGLAGYGEQFF.